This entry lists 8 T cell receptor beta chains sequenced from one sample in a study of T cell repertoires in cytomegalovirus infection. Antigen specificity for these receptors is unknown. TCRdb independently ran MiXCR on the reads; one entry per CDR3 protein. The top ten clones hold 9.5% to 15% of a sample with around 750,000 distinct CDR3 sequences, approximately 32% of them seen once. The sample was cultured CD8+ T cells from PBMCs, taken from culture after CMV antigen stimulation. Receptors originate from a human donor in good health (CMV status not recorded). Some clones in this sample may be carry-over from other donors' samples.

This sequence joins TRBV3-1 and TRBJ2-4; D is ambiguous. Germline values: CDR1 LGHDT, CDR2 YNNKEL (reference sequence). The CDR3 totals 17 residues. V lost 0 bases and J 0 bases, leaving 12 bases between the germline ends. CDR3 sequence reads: CASSQDLPVLAKNIQYF. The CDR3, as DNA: TGTGCCAGCAGCCAAGATTTACCGGTTCTAGCCAAAAACATTCAGTACTTC. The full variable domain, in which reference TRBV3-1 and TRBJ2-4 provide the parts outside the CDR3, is DTAVSQTPKYLVTQMGNDKSIKCEQNLGHDTMYWYKQDSKKFLKIMFSYNNKELIINETVPNRFSPKSPDKAHLNLHINSLELGDSAVYFCASSQDLPVLAKNIQYFGAGTRLSVL.

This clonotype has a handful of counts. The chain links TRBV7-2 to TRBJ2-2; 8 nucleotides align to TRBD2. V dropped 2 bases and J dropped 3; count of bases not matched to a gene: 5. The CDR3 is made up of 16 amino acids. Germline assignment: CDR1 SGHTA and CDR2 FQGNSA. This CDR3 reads CASSLRLAGDTGELFF. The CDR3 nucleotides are TGTGCCAGCAGCTTAAGGCTAGCGGGTGACACCGGGGAGCTGTTTTTT.

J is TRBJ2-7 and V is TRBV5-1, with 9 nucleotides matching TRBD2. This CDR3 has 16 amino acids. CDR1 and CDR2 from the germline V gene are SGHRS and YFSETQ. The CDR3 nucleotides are TGCGCCTGCAGCTTAAGCGGGGGGCTGGATACCTACGAGCAGTACGTC. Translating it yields CACSLSGGLDTYEQYV.

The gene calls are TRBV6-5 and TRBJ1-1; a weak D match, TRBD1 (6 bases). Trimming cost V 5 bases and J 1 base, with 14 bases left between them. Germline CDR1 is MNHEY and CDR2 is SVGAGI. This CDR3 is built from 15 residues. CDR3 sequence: CASSQSGDGNTEAFF. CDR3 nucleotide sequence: TGTGCCAGCAGTCAGTCAGGGGACGGGAACACTGAAGCTTTCTTT.

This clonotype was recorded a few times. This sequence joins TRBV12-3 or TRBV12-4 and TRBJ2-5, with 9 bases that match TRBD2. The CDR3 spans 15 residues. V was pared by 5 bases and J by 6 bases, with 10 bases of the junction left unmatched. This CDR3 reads CASSPPSSGKKTQYF. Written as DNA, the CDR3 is TGTGCCAGCAGTCCCCCTTCTAGCGGGAAAAAGACCCAGTACTTC.

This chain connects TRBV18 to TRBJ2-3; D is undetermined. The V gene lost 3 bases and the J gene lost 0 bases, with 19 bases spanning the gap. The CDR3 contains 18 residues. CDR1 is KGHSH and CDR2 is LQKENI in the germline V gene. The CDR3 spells CASSPTVYSPTSTDTQYF. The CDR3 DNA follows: TGTGCCAGCTCACCTACCGTGTACAGCCCCACTAGCACAGATACGCAGTATTTT.

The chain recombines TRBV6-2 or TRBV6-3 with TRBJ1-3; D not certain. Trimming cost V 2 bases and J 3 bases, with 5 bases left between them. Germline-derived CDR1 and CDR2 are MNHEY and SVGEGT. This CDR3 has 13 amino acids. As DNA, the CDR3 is TGTGCCAGCAGTTACCGACTTGGAAACACCATATATTTT. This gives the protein CASSYRLGNTIYF.

The CDR3 spells CASSLQGRQGYQPQHF. CDR3 coding DNA: TGTGCCAGCAGCCTACAGGGGCGACAGGGGTATCAGCCCCAGCATTTT. The V gene is TRBV28, the J gene TRBJ1-5; 8 positions agree with TRBD1. CDR1 is MDHEN, CDR2 SYDVKM, per germline. The CDR3 consists of 16 residues. V trimming: 6 bases; J trimming: 5 bases; junction bases outside the gene matches: 12.